This entry lists 30 T cell receptor beta chains sequenced from one sample in a study of T cells after yellow fever vaccination. MiXCR, applied by TCRdb to the 5' RACE reads, yields one record per CDR3 protein. This table has about 230,000 distinct CDR3 sequences, about 7% appearing once. The starting material was CD4+ T cells sorted from PBMCs, obtained on the day of the yellow fever booster vaccination. These receptors all stem from a man aged 30-40 years who received the YFV17D yellow fever vaccine.

J is TRBJ2-1 and V is TRBV19, with TRBD2 matching 8 bases. This CDR3 region has 15 residues. Germline V CDR1 and CDR2: LNHDA, SQIVND (reference sequence). With 4 bases clipped from V and 1 base from J, the junction kept 3 bases outside the gene matches. CDR3 region: CASSTGTSSYNEQFF. CDR3 sequence (DNA): TGTGCCAGTAGTACCGGGACTAGTTCCTACAATGAGCAGTTCTTC.

The chain combines TRBV7-2 with TRBJ1-1; 8 bases match TRBD1. CDR1 SGHTA and CDR2 FQGNSA come from the germline V gene. The V gene end was trimmed by 5 bases and the J gene end by 4 bases; junction bases not matched to a gene: 6. The CDR3 extends over 14 amino acids. The chain's CDR3 is CASSGDRWSTEAFF. The CDR3 DNA sequence: TGTGCCAGCAGCGGGGACAGGTGGAGCACTGAAGCTTTCTTT.

This clonotype was observed at least ten times. This chain joins TRBV11-2 and TRBJ2-5; possibly TRBD1 for D (5 bases). This CDR3 is 15 amino acids long. V was pared by 7 bases and J by 5 bases, with 20 bases between. CDR1 and CDR2 (germline): SGHAT, FQNNGV. CDR3: CASTIGALVGETQYF. CDR3 nucleotide sequence: TGTGCCAGCACCATAGGGGCCCTAGTCGGCGAGACCCAGTACTTC. Full variable domain (rest looked up from reference TRBV11-2 and TRBJ2-5): EAGVAQSPRYKIIEKRQSVAFWCNPISGHATLYWYQQILGQGPKLLIQFQNNGVVDDSQLPKDRFSAERLKGVDSTLKIQPAKLEDSAVYLCASTIGALVGETQYFGPGTRLLVL.

The table lists this clonotype with many counts. The genes are TRBV12-3 or TRBV12-4 and TRBJ1-1, with D possibly TRBD1 on 5 matching bases. V was cut by 7 bases and J by 4 bases, with 13 bases left in between. CDR3 length: 13 amino acids. In DNA form, the CDR3 reads TGTGCCAGCAAGGTGGGGGGGGTCACTGAAGCTTTCTTT. This sequence encodes CASKVGGVTEAFF.

The V gene is TRBV27, the J gene TRBJ2-5; no clear D. The CDR3 length is 14 residues. The germline V gene encodes CDR1 MNHEY and CDR2 SMNVEV (reference sequence). V lost 5 bases to trimming and J lost 5 bases, with 15 bases between them. The CDR3 region is CASSKGLHLETQYF. In DNA, the CDR3 is TGTGCCAGCAGTAAAGGGCTACATTTGGAGACCCAGTACTTC.

This clonotype was found a few times. V usage is TRBV20-1 and J usage is TRBJ2-1; 8 positions agree with TRBD2. The V and J ends lost 7 bases and 2 bases, in that order; junction bases with no gene match: 4. The CDR3 is 13 amino acids. Germline V lookup: CDR1 DFQATT, CDR2 SNEGSKA (reference sequence). The CDR3 DNA sequence: TGCAGTGGAGCGGGAGCGGCCTACAATGAGCAGTTCTTC. Protein sequence: CSGAGAAYNEQFF.

This clonotype was seen many times. The chain carries TRBV5-1 and TRBJ2-5; no definite D call. CDR1 is SGHRS and CDR2 is YFSETQ in the germline V gene. The CDR3 covers 14 residues. V was trimmed by 2 bases and J by 1 base, leaving 9 bases between them. Here the CDR3 reads CASSFQNPQETQYF. DNA of the CDR3: TGCGCCAGCAGCTTTCAAAACCCCCAAGAGACCCAGTACTTC.

This clonotype appeared many times. J is TRBJ1-3 and V is TRBV5-6; a weak D match, TRBD1 (6 bases). The CDR3 has 15 residues. V lost 4 bases to trimming and J lost 5 bases, with 16 bases between them. From germline, CDR1 is SGHDT and CDR2 YYEEEE. In DNA, the CDR3 is TGTGCCAGCAGCACAGAGACAGGCGGAAGAAACACCATATATTTT. It is translated as CASSTETGGRNTIYF.

In the case of this clonotype: A read error may produce the germline difference seen at one junction end. The chain links TRBV14 to TRBJ2-4; TRBD1 might be the D (6 bases). Germline CDR1 is SGHDN and CDR2 is FVKESK. This CDR3 region has 12 residues. The CDR3 bases are TGTGCCAGCAGCCAAGAGCTGGGGGCAGCAGTCTTC. As protein: CASSQELGAAVF.

The sample holds a few counts of this clonotype. The rearrangement joins TRBV20-1 to TRBJ2-1; 11 nucleotides align to TRBD2. After removal of 0 bases from V and 2 bases from J, the junction contained 15 bases not matched to a gene. In germline, CDR1 is DFQATT, CDR2 SNEGSKA (reference sequence). The CDR3 runs 20 residues. The DNA for the CDR3 is TGCAGTGCTAGAGATCGTGGAGGGACTAGCGGACCGCTAGCCTACAATGAGCAGTTCTTC. It encodes CSARDRGGTSGPLAYNEQFF.

This clonotype was found a few times. This chain links TRBV4-3 with TRBJ1-2; D ambiguous. The germline V gene has CDR1 LGHNA and CDR2 YSLEER. V was trimmed by 2 bases and J by 5 bases, leaving 15 bases between them. The CDR3 runs to 15 residues. CDR3 sequence: CASSQYIVGGYGYTF. DNA for the CDR3: TGCGCCAGCAGCCAATATATAGTAGGAGGGTATGGCTACACCTTC.

The rearrangement links TRBV27 to TRBJ2-1; no clear D gene. The ends were cut back, 7 bases at V and 5 bases at J, with 15 bases in the middle. Germline CDR1 and CDR2: MNHEY and SMNVEV (reference sequence). The CDR3 has 14 residues. CDR3 bases: TGTGCCAGCATGGAAGGCGTGGGAAACAATGAGCAGTTCTTC. Protein sequence: CASMEGVGNNEQFF.

This clonotype has a count of ten or more. The chain is built from TRBV4-3 and TRBJ1-1, with D perhaps TRBD1 (5 bases). V shed 7 bases and J shed 7 bases, with 16 bases lying between them. Germline V gene data show CDR1 as LGHNA and CDR2 as YSLEER. This CDR3 is built from 13 residues. The CDR3 DNA sequence: TGCGCCAGCACCCTAACGCGGGACGGTGAAGCTTTCTTT. This sequence encodes CASTLTRDGEAFF.

The chain recombines TRBV12-3 or TRBV12-4 with TRBJ1-1, with D unresolved. Trimming left V 3 bases short and J 10 bases short, with 18 bases between. The CDR3 length is 14 residues. Here the CDR3 DNA reads TGTGCCAGCAGTTTCTCCAGCCAGCGGCAAGGAGCTTTCTTT. Translation: CASSFSSQRQGAFF.

This clonotype was detected ten times or more. The chain joins TRBV28 to TRBJ2-7; possibly TRBD1 or TRBD2 for D (5 bases each). CDR3 length: 13 residues. Trimming shortened V by 4 bases and J by 3 bases, and 10 bases separated the two germline ends. The germline CDR1 and CDR2 sequences are MDHEN and SYDVKM. The CDR3 is CASSSGTFYEQYF. The CDR3 DNA is TGTGCCAGCAGTTCAGGGACGTTCTACGAGCAGTACTTC.

This clonotype has ten or more counts. The chain has TRBV3-1 and TRBJ2-3; no firm D call. There are 13 residues in the CDR3. Germline V gives CDR1 LGHDT, CDR2 YNNKEL (reference sequence). V lost 6 bases to trimming and J lost 4 bases, with 11 bases between them. The CDR3 here is CASSPRDADTQYF. The CDR3 nucleotides are TGTGCCAGCAGTCCTCGTGATGCAGATACGCAGTATTTT.

This clonotype was seen more than once but under ten times. This chain uses TRBV30 with TRBJ2-3; D is possibly TRBD2 (5 bases). The CDR3 totals 13 residues. V gave up 0 bases and J gave up 5 bases, with 9 bases separating them. Germline lookup yields CDR1 GTSNPN and CDR2 SVGIG (reference sequence). The CDR3 sequence is CAWSVVEVDTQYF. Here the CDR3 DNA reads TGTGCCTGGAGTGTAGTGGAGGTAGATACGCAGTATTTT.

The chain couples TRBV23-1 to TRBJ2-3; a weak D match, TRBD1 (6 bases). TRBV23-1 is noted as an ORF with a role that remains uncertain. The CDR3 consists of 17 residues. Deletions cut 3 bases from V and 0 bases from J, with 16 bases between. The CDR3 loop is CASSHLTGSPSTDTQYF. In nucleotides, the CDR3 is TGCGCCAGCAGTCACCTCACAGGGAGCCCTAGCACAGATACGCAGTATTTT.

The rearrangement links TRBV28 to TRBJ1-2; D gene uncertain. The CDR3 length is 14 residues. The ends were cut back, 5 bases at V and 7 bases at J, with 17 bases in the middle. The germline gives CDR1 MDHEN, CDR2 SYDVKM. The CDR3 loop reads CASSREGPIRGYTF. DNA for the CDR3: TGTGCCAGCAGTAGGGAGGGCCCAATCCGTGGCTACACCTTC.

The V and J genes are TRBV3-1 and TRBJ2-1; 11 bases match TRBD2. In germline, CDR1 is LGHDT, CDR2 YNNKEL (reference sequence). This CDR3 spans 18 amino acids. After removal of 11 bases from V and 0 bases from J, the junction contained 15 bases not matched to a gene. This chain's CDR3 is CAFSRLTSGVGSYNEQFF. The CDR3 nucleotides are TGTGCCTTCAGTCGGCTGACTAGCGGGGTAGGCTCCTACAATGAGCAGTTCTTC.

The rearrangement uses TRBV6-2 or TRBV6-3 and TRBJ2-5; no firm D call. Germline V lookup: CDR1 MNHEY, CDR2 SVGEGT. The CDR3 runs 15 residues. Trimming took off 7 bases at V and 0 bases at J, with 15 bases between the two ends. The CDR3 DNA reads TGTGCCAGCATTGACTCTCTCCCCCACCAAGAGACCCAGTACTTC. Protein: CASIDSLPHQETQYF.

The chain carries TRBV7-8 and TRBJ2-3; D tentatively fits TRBD1 or TRBD2 (6 bases each). The CDR3 runs to 15 residues. The germline V and J ends were trimmed by 5 bases and 4 bases, with 16 bases remaining between them. Germline CDR1 is SGHVS and CDR2 is FQNEAQ. The CDR3 region has the DNA TGTGCCAGCAGCCCCTTGGGGGGCTGGGCAGATACGCAGTATTTT. Translated, it gives CASSPLGGWADTQYF. The complete variable domain, with remaining parts taken from reference TRBV7-8 and TRBJ2-3, reads GAGVSQSPRYKVAKRGQDVALRCDPISGHVSLFWYQQALGQGPEFLTYFQNEAQLDKSGLPSDRFFAERPEGSVSTLKIQRTQQEDSAVYLCASSPLGGWADTQYFGPGTRLTVL.

This rearrangement joins TRBV28 to TRBJ2-5; TRBD2 aligns across 10 bases. The CDR3 runs 17 residues. The germline gives CDR1 MDHEN, CDR2 SYDVKM. Trimming cost V 6 bases and J 5 bases; bases outside gene matches: 15. The CDR3 DNA is TGTGCCAGCAGGGGCTCAGTCCTAGCGGGAGTGAAGGAGACCCAGTACTTC. Protein: CASRGSVLAGVKETQYF.

The count of this clonotype is one. Germline and junction disagree at one end, which may indicate a read error. The chain combines TRBV15 with TRBJ2-6; D gene unclear. The CDR3 has 15 amino acids. The germline gives CDR1 LNHNV, CDR2 YYDKDF (reference sequence). This chain's CDR3 is CATSRSRSAANVLTF. The DNA of the CDR3 is TGTGCCACCAGCAGAAGTCGCTCTGCGGCCAACGTCCTGACTTTC.

This clonotype has more than one count but fewer than ten. This sequence joins TRBV19 and TRBJ2-1; no clear D gene. Trimming pared 3 bases from V and 6 bases from J, leaving 12 bases between. This CDR3 comprises 14 residues. Germline V gives CDR1 LNHDA, CDR2 SQIVND (reference sequence). As DNA, the CDR3 is TGTGCCAGTAGTATGCCACCCTTGGGCAATGAGCAGTTCTTC. This sequence encodes CASSMPPLGNEQFF.

This clonotype was picked up a small number of times. The chain recombines TRBV19 with TRBJ1-1, with 7 bases aligning to TRBD1. V gave up 5 bases and J gave up 4 bases; unmatched junction bases: 10. This CDR3 spans 15 amino acids. Germline V CDR1 and CDR2: LNHDA, SQIVND (reference sequence). This chain's CDR3 is CASSVDRVLGTEAFF. CDR3 nucleotide sequence: TGTGCCAGTAGTGTTGACAGGGTTCTGGGCACTGAAGCTTTCTTT. The full variable domain, in which reference TRBV19 and TRBJ1-1 provide the parts outside the CDR3, is DGGITQSPKYLFRKEGQNVTLSCEQNLNHDAMYWYRQDPGQGLRLIYYSQIVNDFQKGDIAEGYSVSREKKESFPLTVTSAQKNPTAFYLCASSVDRVLGTEAFFGQGTRLTVV.

This clonotype was recorded many times. J is TRBJ1-1 and V is TRBV15, with unresolved D. The length of the CDR3 is 13 residues. Germline V gives CDR1 LNHNV, CDR2 YYDKDF (reference sequence). Trimming shortened V by 2 bases and J by 6 bases, and 10 bases separated the two germline ends. The CDR3 region is CATSRPRSAEAFF. CDR3 in DNA: TGTGCCACCAGCAGACCGCGGAGTGCTGAAGCTTTCTTT. The full variable domain, rest sourced from reference TRBV15 and TRBJ1-1, is DAMVIQNPRYQVTQFGKPVTLSCSQTLNHNVMYWYQQKSSQAPKLLFHYYDKDFNNEADTPDNFQSRRPNTSFCFLDIRSPGLGDTAMYLCATSRPRSAEAFFGQGTRLTVV.

This clonotype was seen more than once but under ten times. The chain has TRBV7-2 and TRBJ1-1; 11 nucleotides agree with TRBD1. CDR1 is SGHTA and CDR2 is FQGNSA in the germline V gene. The J segment lost 7 bases and the V segment lost 1 base, leaving 8 bases of the junction unmatched. CDR3 length: 16 amino acids. The CDR3 bases are TGTGCCAGCAGCTTAGTCAGGACAGGGGGCCATGGTGAAGCTTTCTTT. As protein: CASSLVRTGGHGEAFF.

Only a few counts were recorded for this clonotype. The J gene is TRBJ1-4, the V gene TRBV9; the D gene is possibly TRBD1 (6 bases). Germline V CDR1 and CDR2: SGDLS, YYNGEE. Trimming left V 3 bases short and J 7 bases short, with 13 bases between. The CDR3 consists of 14 residues. As DNA, the CDR3 is TGTGCCAGCAGCGCGGGGGGCATAGGTGAAAAACTGTTTTTT. Translation: CASSAGGIGEKLFF.

In its sample, this clonotype was seen a few times. The chain carries TRBV12-3 or TRBV12-4 and TRBJ1-5; D call uncertain. Trimming took off 2 bases at V and 4 bases at J, with 12 bases between the two ends. CDR3 length equals 15 residues. CDR3 coding DNA: TGTGCCAGCAGTTTAAATACGGGGAAGAATCAGCCCCAGCATTTT. Translated, it gives CASSLNTGKNQPQHF.